The source of this TCR beta chain is a study of blood T cell repertoires in COVID-19. Either two negative PCRs, clearance, or symptom resolution qualified Cohort 3 donors as recovered. Original handling: Estimation of nucleated cell counts relied on the amplification of reference gene primers. The table came from immunoSEQ multiplex PCR; TCRdb's copy has only in-frame clones and leaves some out. The V and J calls and clone size were taken over from that table, and D and trimming were inferred from the DNA. The sample shows about 250,000 clones, about nine tenths of them seen only once. The sequenced sample was PBMCs or T cells enriched from blood (not recorded which). This TCR was sampled from a woman aged 18-35 years who had recovered from COVID-19.

CDR3 nucleotide sequence: TGTGCCAGTAGTCACCAGGGGAATAGGGGCGACACCGGGGAGCTGTTTTTT. Protein sequence: CASSHQGNRGDTGELFF. This chain uses TRBV19 with TRBJ2-2; tentatively, D is TRBD1 (6 bases). Looked up from germline, CDR1 is LNHDA and CDR2 is SQIVND (reference sequence). The CDR3 contains 17 residues. The ends were cut back, 5 bases at V and 3 bases at J, with 19 bases in the middle.